This T cell receptor (beta chain) is from a study of molecular identifiers for immune sequencing clone quantification. Study-wide results and limits: Naive cells had under 1% of molecules in clones above 20 RNA copies, effectors over 99%.

In the case of this clonotype: The antigen is undetermined.

Each CDR3 protein gets one entry after TCRdb re-called the PCR reads with MiXCR. This table holds some 590,000 distinct CDR3 sequences, around 25% found once. This clonotype was sampled from a human donor in good health. Some libraries in this study had Jurkat cell RNA spiked in. The sequencing sample was made of naive CD8+ T cells from blood, with Jurkat cell RNA spiked in. Subset of the sample: FACS-sorted CD8+CD4-CCR7+CD45RA+ naive T cells.

CDR3: CAWSIPRQGMDEQYF. The CDR3 DNA sequence: TGTGCCTGGAGTATTCCGAGACAGGGGATGGACGAGCAGTACTTC. V is TRBV30 and J is TRBJ2-7; 8 bases map to TRBD1. V shed 2 bases, J shed 5 bases, and the junction held 11 bases outside the gene matches. The CDR3 totals 15 residues. Germline CDR1 reads GTSNPN; CDR2 reads SVGIG (reference sequence).